Listed below are T cell receptor beta chains from one sample, sequenced in a study of blood T cell repertoires in COVID-19. Some clones are missing from TCRdb's copy, which holds only in-frame ones; the method was immunoSEQ multiplex PCR. The repertoire holds about 130,000 clones, over 60% seen once, with approximately 2% in the top ten. The specimen sequenced was peripheral blood. These receptors were obtained from a woman in her 70s with acute or convalescent COVID-19. The CDR3 runs from the conserved cysteine through the conserved F or W. The order of the fields is clone size, D gene, V gene, J gene, CDR3 DNA, CDR3 protein. A D gene is named only where the DNA matches it firmly. Some rows have no size entry. The others give once, few or many, or a class for an expanded clone.

size: NA; D: TRBD1; V: TRBV5-4; J: TRBJ2-3; DNA: TGTGCCAGCAGCGGGGGGACAGGGAGAACAGATACGCAGTATTTT; CDR3: CASSGGTGRTDTQYF
size: once; D: NA; V: TRBV19; J: TRBJ1-4; DNA: TGTGCCAGTAGTATTTCTCACTATAATGAAAAACTGTTTTTT; CDR3: CASSISHYNEKLFF
size: NA; D: NA; V: TRBV6-5; J: TRBJ2-3; DNA: TGTGCCAGCAGTTATATTGGCGGTAGCAACACAGATACGCAGTATTTT; CDR3: CASSYIGGSNTDTQYF
size: NA; D: TRBD1; V: TRBV28; J: TRBJ1-1; DNA: TGTGCCAGCATCGGGGACAGGGGCCGGGACACTGAAGCTTTCTTT; CDR3: CASIGDRGRDTEAFF
size: NA; D: TRBD2; V: TRBV10-1; J: TRBJ2-1; DNA: TGCGCCAGCAGTGGACGACTAGCATCCGATGAGCAGTTCTTC; CDR3: CASSGRLASDEQFF
size: NA; D: TRBD1; V: TRBV6-2/TRBV6-3; J: TRBJ2-7; DNA: TGTGCCAGCAGTACGAGACAGGGGGCCCACGAGCAGTACTTC; CDR3: CASSTRQGAHEQYF
size: few; D: TRBD2; V: TRBV10-1; J: TRBJ2-3; DNA: TGCGCCAGCAGTGGTCTAGCGGGAGGTGTAGATACGCAGTATTTT; CDR3: CASSGLAGGVDTQYF
size: NA; D: TRBD1; V: TRBV7-2; J: TRBJ2-5; DNA: TGTGCCAGCAGCCGGGACAGACAAGAGACCCAGTACTTC; CDR3: CASSRDRQETQYF
size: NA; D: TRBD1; V: TRBV5-8; J: TRBJ1-2; DNA: TGTGCCAGCAGTATGACAGGGAACTATGGCTACACCTTC; CDR3: CASSMTGNYGYTF
size: NA; D: TRBD1; V: TRBV19; J: TRBJ1-2; DNA: TGTGCCAGTAGTGGCCGGGACAGGGGCTCCCTCAACTATGGCTACACCTTC; CDR3: CASSGRDRGSLNYGYTF
size: NA; D: NA; V: TRBV6-5; J: TRBJ2-7; DNA: TGTGCCAGCACCTCCTCGAGGGACACCTACGAGCAGTACTTC; CDR3: CASTSSRDTYEQYF
size: NA; D: NA; V: TRBV19; J: TRBJ1-3; DNA: TGTGCCAGTAGTTCTCAGGGGAGTTCTGGAAACACCATATATTTT; CDR3: CASSSQGSSGNTIYF
size: NA; D: NA; V: TRBV29-1; J: TRBJ1-1; DNA: TGCAGCGTCCTGGGGCCACAGGGTAGGATGAACACTGAAGCTTTCTTT; CDR3: CSVLGPQGRMNTEAFF
size: NA; D: NA; V: TRBV2; J: TRBJ2-1; DNA: TGTGCCAGCCTATTTTCTGCGTCAAATGAGCAGTTCTTC; CDR3: CASLFSASNEQFF
size: NA; D: TRBD2; V: TRBV5-4; J: TRBJ2-7; DNA: TGTGCCAGCAGCTTAGGCGGGAGGAGCTCCTACGAGCAGTACTTC; CDR3: CASSLGGRSSYEQYF
size: NA; D: TRBD1; V: TRBV3-1/TRBV3-2; J: TRBJ1-6; DNA: TGTGCCAGCAGCCAGGGACAGACTAATTCACCCCTCCACTTT; CDR3: CASSQGQTNSPLHF
size: once; D: NA; V: TRBV5-5; J: TRBJ1-2; DNA: TGTGCCAGCAGCTTTAGCAGGGGCAGTAATAATGGCTACACCTTC; CDR3: CASSFSRGSNNGYTF
size: NA; D: NA; V: TRBV3-1/TRBV3-2; J: TRBJ1-5; DNA: TGTGCCAGCAGCCAATCCTACGCCCGTCCCCAGCATTTT; CDR3: CASSQSYARPQHF
size: once; D: NA; V: TRBV5-1; J: TRBJ2-5; DNA: TGCGCCAGCACTCTAGGGGGGGACCAAGAGACCCAGTACTTC; CDR3: CASTLGGDQETQYF
size: NA; D: NA; V: TRBV6-1; J: TRBJ1-5; DNA: TGTGCCAGCAGTGAATTGAGTCAGGGGACAAATCAGCCCCAGCATTTT; CDR3: CASSELSQGTNQPQHF
size: NA; D: TRBD2; V: TRBV7-2; J: TRBJ2-7; DNA: TGTGCCAGCAGCCCTCTAGCGGGGTCCTACGAGCAGTACTTC; CDR3: CASSPLAGSYEQYF
size: NA; D: TRBD1; V: TRBV2; J: TRBJ1-5; DNA: TGTGCCAGCAGTGCTAACAGGGGGCCTCAGCCCCAGCATTTT; CDR3: CASSANRGPQPQHF
size: NA; D: NA; V: TRBV6-5; J: TRBJ2-5; DNA: TGTGCCAGCAGTTACTCGAGGTGGGAGACCCAGTACTTC; CDR3: CASSYSRWETQYF
size: NA; D: NA; V: TRBV3-1/TRBV3-2; J: TRBJ2-5; DNA: TGTGCCAGCAGCCAAGCCAGGGAGACCCAGTACTTC; CDR3: CASSQARETQYF
size: few; D: NA; V: TRBV4-3; J: TRBJ1-2; DNA: TGCGCCAGCAGCCAAGGTCACAGGGTTTATAGCTATGGCTACACCTTC; CDR3: CASSQGHRVYSYGYTF
size: NA; D: NA; V: TRBV29-1; J: TRBJ1-1; DNA: TGCAGCGTTGAAGTGACAACGGACACTGAAGCTTTCTTT; CDR3: CSVEVTTDTEAFF
size: NA; D: NA; V: TRBV19; J: TRBJ1-1; DNA: TGTGCCAGTAGACCGCCGGTCTCGAACACTGAAGCTTTCTTT; CDR3: CASRPPVSNTEAFF
size: NA; D: NA; V: TRBV6-5; J: TRBJ1-2; DNA: TGTGCCAGCAGTTTCTTACAGGGCGGCTACACCTTC; CDR3: CASSFLQGGYTF
size: few; D: NA; V: TRBV11-1; J: TRBJ2-2; DNA: TGTGCCAGCAGCTTGACGACATGGAACACCGGGGAGCTGTTTTTT; CDR3: CASSLTTWNTGELFF
size: NA; D: NA; V: TRBV3-1/TRBV3-2; J: TRBJ1-3; DNA: TGTGCCAGCAGCCAAGACATTGCGGGGTATACAGGAAACACCATATATTTT; CDR3: CASSQDIAGYTGNTIYF
size: NA; D: NA; V: TRBV5-1; J: TRBJ1-5; DNA: TGCGCCAGCAGCTCGGACAGAAATCAGCCCCAGCATTTT; CDR3: CASSSDRNQPQHF
size: once; D: NA; V: TRBV5-5; J: TRBJ1-2; DNA: TGTGCCAGCAGCTTGGCTAACGGGAAATCCTATGGCTACACCTTC; CDR3: CASSLANGKSYGYTF
size: NA; D: NA; V: TRBV11-2; J: TRBJ1-6; DNA: TGTGCCAGCAGCTTAGCGCAGGGCGTGAATTCACCCCTCCACTTT; CDR3: CASSLAQGVNSPLHF
size: NA; D: NA; V: TRBV29-1; J: TRBJ2-3; DNA: TGCAGCGTTGAGGTGGCGGTGGGAGCAGATACGCAGTATTTT; CDR3: CSVEVAVGADTQYF
size: NA; D: TRBD1; V: TRBV4-1; J: TRBJ2-5; DNA: TGCGCCAGCAGCCGGGCAGGACAGGGGGGAGAGACCCAGTACTTC; CDR3: CASSRAGQGGETQYF
size: few; D: NA; V: TRBV12-5; J: TRBJ1-1; DNA: TGTGCTAGTGGCCGCCTCCAAGGTACAGGGTTGTGGAACACTGAAGCTTTCTTT; CDR3: CASGRLQGTGLWNTEAFF
size: NA; D: TRBD2; V: TRBV7-8; J: TRBJ2-1; DNA: TGTGCCAGCAGCTTAGAAGGGGCGCGGGGGATTTACAATGAGCAGTTCTTC; CDR3: CASSLEGARGIYNEQFF
size: NA; D: TRBD1; V: TRBV5-4; J: TRBJ1-1; DNA: TGTGCCAGCAGCTTGCAGGGGGCTCCTGAAGCTTTCTTT; CDR3: CASSLQGAPEAFF
size: NA; D: NA; V: TRBV5-1; J: TRBJ2-1; DNA: TGCGCCAGCAGCTTGGAAGGAGGGCCTTTTGATGAGCAGTTCTTC; CDR3: CASSLEGGPFDEQFF
size: NA; D: TRBD1; V: TRBV6-5; J: TRBJ2-7; DNA: TGTGCCAGCGGGGGAGGACAGGGGAAAAGGTACGAGCAGTACTTC; CDR3: CASGGGQGKRYEQYF
size: once; D: TRBD2; V: TRBV7-8; J: TRBJ2-5; DNA: TGTGCCAGCAGCCTACGACTAGCGGCAAACCAAGAGACCCAGTACTTC; CDR3: CASSLRLAANQETQYF